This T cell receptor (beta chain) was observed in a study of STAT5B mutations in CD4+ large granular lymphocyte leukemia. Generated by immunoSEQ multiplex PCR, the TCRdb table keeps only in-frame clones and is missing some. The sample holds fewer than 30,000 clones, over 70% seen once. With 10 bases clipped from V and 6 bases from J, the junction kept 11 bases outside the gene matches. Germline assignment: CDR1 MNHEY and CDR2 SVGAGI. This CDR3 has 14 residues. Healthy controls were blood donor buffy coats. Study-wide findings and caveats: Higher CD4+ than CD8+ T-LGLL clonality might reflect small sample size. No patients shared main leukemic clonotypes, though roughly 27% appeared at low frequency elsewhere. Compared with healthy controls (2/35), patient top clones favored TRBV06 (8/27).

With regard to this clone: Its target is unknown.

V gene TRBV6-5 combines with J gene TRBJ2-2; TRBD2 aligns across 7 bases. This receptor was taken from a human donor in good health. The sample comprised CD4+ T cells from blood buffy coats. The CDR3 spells CATSGTMTAGELFF. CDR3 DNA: TGTGCCACATCCGGGACTATGACCGCCGGGGAGCTGTTTTTT.